This TCR beta chain is drawn from a study of vaccination effects on CD4 cells after COVID-19. The study, taken as a whole, reports: New vaccine-induced clones dominated post-vaccine spike-reactive clones in convalescents.

This clone was picked up one time. No antigen is known for it. Some clones are missing from TCRdb's copy, which holds only in-frame ones; the method was immunoSEQ multiplex PCR. The data contain 20,000 to 30,000 clones, approximately 79% of them singletons. Viral peptide pool expansion of antigen-specific CD4+ T cells preceded sequencing in the ViraFEST assay. The authors isolated CD4+ T cells after around 10 days of culture. The person acquired a PCR-confirmed SARS-CoV-2 infection between March and December 2020. Wells each received more than 1.5 million PBMC, cultured with around 10 IU/ml IL-2 and about 9 ug/ml peptides. A half-volume exchange with IL-2 medium occurred on days 3 and 7. Trimming stripped 6 bases from V and 8 bases from J, with 13 bases between. Germline values: CDR1 MNHEY, CDR2 SVGAGI. The CDR3 has 12 amino acids.

The clonotype comes from a human donor who had a prior SARS-CoV-2 infection. The input for sequencing was CD4+ T cells from PBMCs cultured with SARS-CoV-2 spike peptides, taken before COVID-19 vaccination. This chain uses TRBV6-5 with TRBJ1-2, with D unresolved. As DNA, the CDR3 is TGTGCCAGCAGGGATACTGGAATAGGCTACACCTTC. As protein: CASRDTGIGYTF.